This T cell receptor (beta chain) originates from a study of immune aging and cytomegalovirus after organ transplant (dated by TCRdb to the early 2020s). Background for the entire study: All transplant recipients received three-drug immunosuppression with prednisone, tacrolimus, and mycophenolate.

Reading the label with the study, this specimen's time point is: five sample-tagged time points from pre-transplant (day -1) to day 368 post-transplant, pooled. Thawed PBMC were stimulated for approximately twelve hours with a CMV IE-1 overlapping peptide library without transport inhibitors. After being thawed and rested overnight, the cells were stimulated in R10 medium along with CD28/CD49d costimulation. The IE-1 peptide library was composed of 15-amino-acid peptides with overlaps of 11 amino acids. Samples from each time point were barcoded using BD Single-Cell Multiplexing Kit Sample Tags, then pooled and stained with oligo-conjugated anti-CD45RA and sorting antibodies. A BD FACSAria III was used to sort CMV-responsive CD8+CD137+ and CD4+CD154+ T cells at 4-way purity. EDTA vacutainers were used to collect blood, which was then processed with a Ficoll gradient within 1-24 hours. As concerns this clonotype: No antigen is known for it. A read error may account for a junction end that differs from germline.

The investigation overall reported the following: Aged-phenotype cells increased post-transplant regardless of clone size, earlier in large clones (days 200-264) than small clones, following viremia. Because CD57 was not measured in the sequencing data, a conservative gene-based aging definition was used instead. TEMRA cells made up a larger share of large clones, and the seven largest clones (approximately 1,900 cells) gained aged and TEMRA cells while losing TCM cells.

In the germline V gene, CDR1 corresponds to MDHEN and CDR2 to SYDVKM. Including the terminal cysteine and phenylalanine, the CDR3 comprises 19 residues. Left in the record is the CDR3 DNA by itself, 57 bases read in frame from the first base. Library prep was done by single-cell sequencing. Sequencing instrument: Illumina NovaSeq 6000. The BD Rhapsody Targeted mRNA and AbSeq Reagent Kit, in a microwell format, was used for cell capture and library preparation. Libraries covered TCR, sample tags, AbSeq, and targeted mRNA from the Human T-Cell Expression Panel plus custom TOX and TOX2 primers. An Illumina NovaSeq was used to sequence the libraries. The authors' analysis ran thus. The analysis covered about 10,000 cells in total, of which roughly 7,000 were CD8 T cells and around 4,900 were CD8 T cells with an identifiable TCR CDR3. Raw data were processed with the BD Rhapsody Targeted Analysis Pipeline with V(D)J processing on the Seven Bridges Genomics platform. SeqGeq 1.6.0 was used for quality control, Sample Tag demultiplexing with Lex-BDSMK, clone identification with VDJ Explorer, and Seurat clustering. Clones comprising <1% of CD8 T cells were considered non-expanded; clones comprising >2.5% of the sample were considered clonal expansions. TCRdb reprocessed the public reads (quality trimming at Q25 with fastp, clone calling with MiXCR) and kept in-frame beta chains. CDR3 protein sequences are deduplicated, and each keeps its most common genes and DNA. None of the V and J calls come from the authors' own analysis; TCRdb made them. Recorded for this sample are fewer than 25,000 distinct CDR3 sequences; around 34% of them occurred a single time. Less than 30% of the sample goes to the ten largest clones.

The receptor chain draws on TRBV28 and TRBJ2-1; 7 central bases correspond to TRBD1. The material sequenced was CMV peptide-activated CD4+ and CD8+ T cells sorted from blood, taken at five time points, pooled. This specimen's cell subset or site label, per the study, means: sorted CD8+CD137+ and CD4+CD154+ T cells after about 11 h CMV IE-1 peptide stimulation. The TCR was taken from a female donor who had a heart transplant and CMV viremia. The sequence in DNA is TGTGCCAGCAACCACCGAGGACAGGTGATCTTTAGCTCCTACAATGAGCGGTTCTTC. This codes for CASNHRGQVIFSSYNERFF.